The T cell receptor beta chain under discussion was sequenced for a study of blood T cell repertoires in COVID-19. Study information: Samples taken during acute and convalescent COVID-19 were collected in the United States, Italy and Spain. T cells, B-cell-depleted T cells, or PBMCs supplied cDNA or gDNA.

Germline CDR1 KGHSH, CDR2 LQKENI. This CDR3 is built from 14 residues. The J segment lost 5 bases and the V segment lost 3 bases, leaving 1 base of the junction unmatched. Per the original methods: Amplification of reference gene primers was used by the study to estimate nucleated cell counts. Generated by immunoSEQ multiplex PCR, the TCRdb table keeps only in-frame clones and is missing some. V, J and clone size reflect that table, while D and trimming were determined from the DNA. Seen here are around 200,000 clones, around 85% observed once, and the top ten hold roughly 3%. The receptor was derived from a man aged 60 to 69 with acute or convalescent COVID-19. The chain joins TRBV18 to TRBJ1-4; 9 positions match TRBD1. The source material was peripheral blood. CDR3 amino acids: CASSPGTGNEKLFF. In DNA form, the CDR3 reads TGTGCCAGCTCACCTGGGACAGGGAATGAAAAACTGTTTTTT. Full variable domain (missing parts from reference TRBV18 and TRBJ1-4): NAGVMQNPRHLVRRRGQEARLRCSPMKGHSHVYWYRQLPEEGLKFMVYLQKENIIDESGMPKERFSAEFPKEGPSILRIQQVVRGDSAAYFCASSPGTGNEKLFFGSGTQLSVL.